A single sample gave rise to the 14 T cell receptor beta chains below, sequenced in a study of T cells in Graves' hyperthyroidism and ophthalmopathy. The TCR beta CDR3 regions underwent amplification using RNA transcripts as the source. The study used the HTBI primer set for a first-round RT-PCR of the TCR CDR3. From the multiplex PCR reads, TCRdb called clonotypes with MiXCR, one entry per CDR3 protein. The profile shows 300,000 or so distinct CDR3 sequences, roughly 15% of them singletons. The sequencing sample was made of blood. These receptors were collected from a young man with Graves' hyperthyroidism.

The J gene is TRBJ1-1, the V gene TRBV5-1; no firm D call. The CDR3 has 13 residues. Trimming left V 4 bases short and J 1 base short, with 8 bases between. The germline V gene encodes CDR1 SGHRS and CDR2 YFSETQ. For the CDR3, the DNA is TGCGCCAGCAGCCGGGTTCCGAACACTGAAGCTTTCTTT. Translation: CASSRVPNTEAFF.

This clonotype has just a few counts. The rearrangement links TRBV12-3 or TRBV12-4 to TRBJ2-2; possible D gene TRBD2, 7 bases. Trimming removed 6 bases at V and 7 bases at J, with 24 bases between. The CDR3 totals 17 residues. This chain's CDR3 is CASSAFPRGRAVGELFF. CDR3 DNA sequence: TGTGCCAGCAGCGCTTTCCCGAGGGGGAGGGCCGTCGGGGAGCTGTTTTTT.

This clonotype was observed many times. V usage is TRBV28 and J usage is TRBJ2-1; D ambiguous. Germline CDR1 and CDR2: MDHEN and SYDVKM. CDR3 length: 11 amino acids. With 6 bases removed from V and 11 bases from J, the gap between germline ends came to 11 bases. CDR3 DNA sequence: TGTGCCAGCAGCCGAGAACCCCAGCAGTTCTTC. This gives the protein CASSREPQQFF.

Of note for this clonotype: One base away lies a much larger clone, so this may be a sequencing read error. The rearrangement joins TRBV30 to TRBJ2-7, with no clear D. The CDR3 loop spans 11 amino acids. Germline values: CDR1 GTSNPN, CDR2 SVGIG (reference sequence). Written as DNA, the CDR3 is TGTGCCTGGAGTATCAGCGACGAGCCGTACTTC. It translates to CAWSISDEPYF.

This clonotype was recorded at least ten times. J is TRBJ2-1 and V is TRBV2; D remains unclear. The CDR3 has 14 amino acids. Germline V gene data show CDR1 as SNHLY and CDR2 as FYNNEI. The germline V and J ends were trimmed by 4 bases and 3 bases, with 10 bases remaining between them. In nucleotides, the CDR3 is TGTGCCAGCAGTGGGGGTTCTGGCTACAATGAGCAGTTCTTC. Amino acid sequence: CASSGGSGYNEQFF.

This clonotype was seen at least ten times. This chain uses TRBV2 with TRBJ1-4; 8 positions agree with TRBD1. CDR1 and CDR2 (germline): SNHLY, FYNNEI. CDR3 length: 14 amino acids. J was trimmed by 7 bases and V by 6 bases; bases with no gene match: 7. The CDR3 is CASSLTGVSEKLFF. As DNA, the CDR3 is TGTGCCAGCAGCCTGACAGGGGTCAGTGAAAAACTGTTTTTT.

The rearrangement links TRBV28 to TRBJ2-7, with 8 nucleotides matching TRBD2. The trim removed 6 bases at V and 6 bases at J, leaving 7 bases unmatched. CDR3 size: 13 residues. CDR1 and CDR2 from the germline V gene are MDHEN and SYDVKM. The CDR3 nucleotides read TGTGCCAGCAGAAAGGGACTAGTAGGCGAGCAGTACTTC. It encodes CASRKGLVGEQYF.

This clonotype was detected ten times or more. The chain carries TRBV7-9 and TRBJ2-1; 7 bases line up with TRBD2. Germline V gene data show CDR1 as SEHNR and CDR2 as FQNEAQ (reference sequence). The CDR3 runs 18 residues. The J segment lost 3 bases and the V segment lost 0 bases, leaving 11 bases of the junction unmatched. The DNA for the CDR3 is TGTGCCAGCAGCTTAGCCAGAAACCTAGCGGAGTTCTACAATGAGCAGTTCTTC. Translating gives CASSLARNLAEFYNEQFF.

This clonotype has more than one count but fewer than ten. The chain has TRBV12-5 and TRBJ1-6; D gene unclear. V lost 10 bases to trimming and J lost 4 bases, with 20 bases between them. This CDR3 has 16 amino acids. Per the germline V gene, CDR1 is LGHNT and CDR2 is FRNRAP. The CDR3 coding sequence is TGTGCTAAAATCGGGCGAATTCACAATTATAATTCACCCCTCCACTTT. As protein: CAKIGRIHNYNSPLHF.

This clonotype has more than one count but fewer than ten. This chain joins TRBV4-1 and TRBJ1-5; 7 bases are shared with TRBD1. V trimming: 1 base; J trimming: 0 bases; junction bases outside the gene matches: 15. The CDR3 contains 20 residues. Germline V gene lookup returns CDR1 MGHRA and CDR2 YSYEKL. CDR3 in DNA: TGCGCCAGCAGCCAAGGGGCACCGTGGGACAGCACTAATAGCAATCAGCCCCAGCATTTT. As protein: CASSQGAPWDSTNSNQPQHF.

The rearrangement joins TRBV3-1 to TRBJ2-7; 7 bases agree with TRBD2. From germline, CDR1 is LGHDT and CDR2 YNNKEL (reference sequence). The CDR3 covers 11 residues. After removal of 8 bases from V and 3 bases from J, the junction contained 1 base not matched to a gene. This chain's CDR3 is CASGLVYEQYF. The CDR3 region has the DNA TGTGCCAGCGGACTAGTCTACGAGCAGTACTTC.

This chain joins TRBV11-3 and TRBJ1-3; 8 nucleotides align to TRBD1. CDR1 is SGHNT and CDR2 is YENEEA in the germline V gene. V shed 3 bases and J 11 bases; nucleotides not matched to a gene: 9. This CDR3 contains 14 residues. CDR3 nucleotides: TGTGCCAGCAGCTTCGGACAGGGAAAGAACCCCATATATTTT. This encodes CASSFGQGKNPIYF.

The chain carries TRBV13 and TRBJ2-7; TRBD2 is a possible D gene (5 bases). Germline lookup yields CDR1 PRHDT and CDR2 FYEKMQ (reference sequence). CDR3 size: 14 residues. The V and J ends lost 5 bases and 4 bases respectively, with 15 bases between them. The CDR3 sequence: CASSPLRQRYEQYF. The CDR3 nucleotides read TGTGCCAGCAGCCCTCTACGCCAGCGGTACGAGCAGTACTTC.

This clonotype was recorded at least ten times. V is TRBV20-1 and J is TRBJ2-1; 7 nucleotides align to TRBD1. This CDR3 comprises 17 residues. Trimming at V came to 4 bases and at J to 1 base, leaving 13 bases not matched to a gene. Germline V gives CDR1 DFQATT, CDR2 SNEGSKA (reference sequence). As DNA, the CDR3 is TGCAGTGCTACCGGACTCTCCACGGGACAGTCCTACAATGAGCAGTTCTTC. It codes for CSATGLSTGQSYNEQFF.